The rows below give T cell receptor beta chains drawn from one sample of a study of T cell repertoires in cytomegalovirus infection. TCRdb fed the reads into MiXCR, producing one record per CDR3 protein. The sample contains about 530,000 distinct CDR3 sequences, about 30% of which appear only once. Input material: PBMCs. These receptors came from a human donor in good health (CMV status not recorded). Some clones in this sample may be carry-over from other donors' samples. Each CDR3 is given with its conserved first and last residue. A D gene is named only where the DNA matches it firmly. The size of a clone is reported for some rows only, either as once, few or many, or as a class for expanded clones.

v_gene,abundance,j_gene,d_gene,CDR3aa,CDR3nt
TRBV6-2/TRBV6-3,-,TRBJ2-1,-,CTSTQPPYNEQFF,TGTACCAGCACCCAGCCCCCATACAATGAGCAGTTCTTC
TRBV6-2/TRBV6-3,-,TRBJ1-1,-,CASKGSLNTEAFF,TGTGCCAGCAAAGGGTCCCTGAACACTGAAGCTTTCTTT
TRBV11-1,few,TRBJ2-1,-,CASSLATAVTYNEQFF,TGTGCCAGCAGCTTAGCGACAGCGGTAACCTACAATGAGCAGTTCTTC
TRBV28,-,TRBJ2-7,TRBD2,CASGGDYEQYF,TGTGCCAGTGGGGGGGACTACGAGCAGTACTTC
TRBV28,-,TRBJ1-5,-,CASSLYNEWQPQHF,TGTGCCAGCAGTTTATATAACGAGTGGCAGCCCCAGCATTTT
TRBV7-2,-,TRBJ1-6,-,CASSKGRPGVGNSPLHF,TGTGCCAGCAGTAAAGGGCGTCCAGGGGTAGGGAATTCACCCCTCCACTTT
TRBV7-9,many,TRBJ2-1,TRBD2,CASSERDYHNNEQFF,TGTGCCAGCAGCGAGAGGGACTACCATAACAATGAGCAGTTCTTC
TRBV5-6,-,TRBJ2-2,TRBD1,CASSLRQGLWNTGELFF,TGTGCCAGCAGCTTAAGACAGGGGCTCTGGAACACCGGGGAGCTGTTTTTT
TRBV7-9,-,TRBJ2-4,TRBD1,CASSSGTGNIQYF,TGTGCCAGCAGTTCCGGGACAGGGAACATTCAGTACTTC
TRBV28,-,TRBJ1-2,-,CASSSDGIKEGYTF,TGTGCCAGCAGTAGTGATGGCATTAAGGAAGGCTACACCTTC
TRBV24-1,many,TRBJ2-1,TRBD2,CATSSSGSGNEQFF,TGTGCCACCAGCTCTAGCGGGAGTGGCAATGAGCAGTTCTTC
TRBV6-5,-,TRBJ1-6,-,CASSYSWTPNSPLHF,TGTGCCAGCAGTTACTCTTGGACGCCAAATTCACCCCTCCACTTT
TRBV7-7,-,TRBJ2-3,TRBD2,CASSLGASGSSSNTQYF,TGTGCTAGCAGCTTGGGCGCTAGCGGGAGTTCTTCAAATACGCAGTATTTT
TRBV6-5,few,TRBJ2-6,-,CASSRDGPSSGANVLTF,TGTGCCAGCAGTCGGGACGGGCCTAGCTCTGGGGCCAACGTCCTGACTTTC
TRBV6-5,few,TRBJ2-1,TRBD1,CASSYRAGQDYNEQFF,TGTGCCAGCAGTTACCGAGCCGGACAGGATTACAATGAGCAGTTCTTC
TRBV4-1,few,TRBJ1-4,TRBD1,CASSQVTGATNEKLFF,TGCGCCAGCAGCCAAGTTACAGGGGCAACTAATGAAAAACTGTTTTTT
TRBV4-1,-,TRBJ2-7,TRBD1,CASSQDRGTGYSEQYF,TGCGCCAGCAGCCAAGATAGAGGGACAGGGTACAGCGAGCAGTACTTC
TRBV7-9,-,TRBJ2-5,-,CASSGDWGRGETQYF,TGTGCCAGCAGCGGAGATTGGGGGCGCGGGGAGACCCAGTACTTC